A selection of T cell receptor beta chains follows, all from one sample in a study of blood T cells in healthy people across ages. From the 5' RACE reads, TCRdb called clonotypes with MiXCR, one entry per CDR3 protein. In the table there are about 650,000 distinct CDR3 sequences, less than 40% of which are singletons. Sample: blood. Receptors originate from a woman at least 80 years old in good health. CDR3s include the opening cysteine and the closing phenylalanine or tryptophan.

v_gene,j_gene,CDR3aa
TRBV10-3,TRBJ2-5,CAISGQERGQETQYF
TRBV12-3/TRBV12-4,NA,CASSFKLGEQYF
TRBV29-1,TRBJ2-1,CSLRDRFYNEQFF
TRBV6-1,TRBJ1-5,CASSENLEQPQHF
TRBV7-3,TRBJ2-3,CASSLTPAGFGPTFSTDTQYF
TRBV6-2/TRBV6-3,TRBJ2-7,CASSAYNERYF
TRBV6-6,TRBJ2-1,CASSHERTYNEQFF
TRBV30,TRBJ2-1,CAWMVLGGTSGGSSYNEQFF
TRBV6-2/TRBV6-3,TRBJ1-1,CASSYQDGRRAQRTEAFF
TRBV18,TRBJ1-2,CASSPRDGGYYGYTF
TRBV6-2/TRBV6-3,TRBJ2-2,CASSYENTGELFF
TRBV6-1,TRBJ1-2,CASSEAGTNGYTF
TRBV7-9,TRBJ2-7,CASSSLGGDEQYF
TRBV14,TRBJ1-1,CASSQELASMNTEAFF
TRBV20-1,TRBJ2-7,CSARAGTADYEQYF
TRBV30,TRBJ2-1,CAWSTGVYNEQFF
TRBV14,TRBJ2-6,CASSRRPGQPSGANVRTF
TRBV5-4,TRBJ2-1,CASSLVGSGSYNEQFF
TRBV20-1,TRBJ2-5,CSARASGGQETQYF
TRBV20-1,TRBJ2-5,CSAREETQYF
TRBV11-2,TRBJ1-2,CASSPSLAAGGYTF
TRBV7-2,TRBJ1-2,CASSSFLGQSSYGYTF
TRBV29-1,TRBJ1-1,CSALVGGGRMNTEAFF
TRBV5-5,TRBJ2-7,CASGIGASHGAYEQYF
TRBV18,TRBJ1-2,CASSGRGGYGYTF
TRBV20-1,TRBJ2-7,CSAGPQGDEQYF
TRBV20-1,TRBJ1-3,CSARVTGGKGISGNTIYF
TRBV7-2,TRBJ2-7,CASSPQTGMTFQYF
TRBV2,TRBJ2-1,CASSLDSDLVF
TRBV9,TRBJ2-2,CASSVAGVTTGELFF
TRBV7-3,TRBJ2-7,CASSRKRLQPSSYEQYF
TRBV7-2,TRBJ2-3,CASSLGLAGAVSTDTQYF
TRBV20-1,TRBJ1-6,CSARDVIGTGNSPLHF
TRBV7-3,TRBJ2-1,CASSLKGSEQFF
TRBV7-2,TRBJ2-3,CASSGDRFTDTQYF
TRBV7-2,TRBJ2-1,CASSSQRYEQFF
TRBV2,TRBJ2-7,CASSEDRNEQYF
TRBV5-6,TRBJ1-1,CASSWVRGDTEAFF
TRBV7-2,TRBJ2-2,CASSPRTDSNTGELFF
TRBV27,TRBJ2-2,CASAFRFTGELFF
TRBV5-5,TRBJ1-1,CASSFGQGVNTEAFF
TRBV29-1,TRBJ2-3,CSVEKASGGQYF
TRBV5-1,TRBJ1-2,CASSGRSDGYTF
TRBV7-9,TRBJ2-7,CASSRTGFEQYF
TRBV13,TRBJ2-3,CASSSRRREFTDTQYF
TRBV4-3,TRBJ2-3,CASSQAAIAGGGDTQYF
TRBV27,TRBJ1-2,CASSLYRTGGRGYTF